This T cell receptor beta chain was identified during a study of cytomegalovirus exposure and HLA in healthy donors. Study-wide points: CMV antigen specificity was confirmed in vitro for a few CMV-associated chains. Presence/absence analyses took donor sequencing depth as roughly uniform.

The PCR employed 60 Vbeta primers together with 13 Jbeta primers. Sequencing used immunoSEQ multiplex PCR; TCRdb keeps in-frame clones, though not all of them. The sample records around 180,000 clones, under 90% being singletons. About this clone: The target antigen is unknown.

V was clipped by 0 bases and J by 4 bases, with 12 bases between them. The CDR3 has 15 residues. Germline CDR1 LNHNV, CDR2 YYDKDF (reference sequence). The sequenced sample consisted of PBMCs. The V gene is TRBV15, the J gene TRBJ1-1; D is undetermined. This clonotype originated in a man aged 25 to 40 in good health and CMV-seropositive. CDR3 protein: CATSRESVGSTEAFF. The DNA of the CDR3 is TGTGCCACCAGCAGAGAGTCGGTAGGGAGCACTGAAGCTTTCTTT. Full variable domain (outside the CDR3, taken from reference TRBV15 and TRBJ1-1): DAMVIQNPRYQVTQFGKPVTLSCSQTLNHNVMYWYQQKSSQAPKLLFHYYDKDFNNEADTPDNFQSRRPNTSFCFLDIRSPGLGDTAMYLCATSRESVGSTEAFFGQGTRLTVV.